These T cell receptor beta chains were read from a single sample in a study of blood T cell repertoires in COVID-19. Clones were read by immunoSEQ multiplex PCR, and TCRdb kept only the in-frame ones, dropping some. The data contain roughly 240,000 clones, 80% to 90% of them singletons. The sample taken for sequencing was PBMCs or T cells enriched from blood (not recorded which). These TCRs come from a woman in her twenties or thirties with acute COVID-19. The CDR3 runs from the conserved cysteine through the conserved F or W. The D gene is left open where the match is weak. Not every row has a clone size; where given, it reads once, few, many or a size class.

D: NA
J: TRBJ1-1
size: NA
V: TRBV12-5
DNA: TGTGCTAGTGGTCCCACAACTGACAGCTACGGTATGAACACTGAAGCTTTCTTT
CDR3: CASGPTTDSYGMNTEAFF

D: NA
J: TRBJ1-1
size: NA
V: TRBV21-1
DNA: TGTGCCAGCAGCAAGGGCAGGGGTGAAGCTTTCTTT
CDR3: CASSKGRGEAFF

D: TRBD1
J: TRBJ2-1
size: NA
V: TRBV29-1
DNA: TGCAGCGTTGAGGACAGGAGGTACAATGAGCAGTTCTTC
CDR3: CSVEDRRYNEQFF

D: TRBD1
J: TRBJ1-4
size: NA
V: TRBV7-9
DNA: TGTGCCAGCAGCTGGGACAGGGTAGAAGAAAAACTGTTTTTT
CDR3: CASSWDRVEEKLFF

D: TRBD1
J: TRBJ1-2
size: NA
V: TRBV29-1
DNA: TGCAGCGTTGAAGAAGGACAGGGGACTCGCTATGGCTACACCTTC
CDR3: CSVEEGQGTRYGYTF

D: NA
J: TRBJ1-1
size: NA
V: TRBV2
DNA: TGTGCCAGCAGAGGAACAGTAGTTAGTTGGGAAGCTTTCTTT
CDR3: CASRGTVVSWEAFF

D: TRBD1
J: TRBJ2-4
size: NA
V: TRBV5-1
DNA: TGCGCCAGCAGAAACGGGACAGGAGTAGCCAAAAACATTCAGTACTTC
CDR3: CASRNGTGVAKNIQYF

D: NA
J: TRBJ1-5
size: NA
V: TRBV19
DNA: TGTGCCAGTAGTACACAGGGCAATCAGCCCCAGCATTTT
CDR3: CASSTQGNQPQHF

D: TRBD2
J: TRBJ2-5
size: NA
V: TRBV29-1
DNA: TGCAGCGTCGACGTAGCGGGGCTGGAGTGGGAGACCCAGTACTTC
CDR3: CSVDVAGLEWETQYF

D: NA
J: TRBJ1-1
size: NA
V: TRBV18
DNA: TGTGCCAGCTCACCCGTACATCCCCCGCGGCTAGATTCCAACACTGAAGCTTTCTTT
CDR3: CASSPVHPPRLDSNTEAFF

D: NA
J: TRBJ1-3
size: NA
V: TRBV30
DNA: TGTGCCTGGAGTCCTCTAAACAGGGAAGGGTTTGGAAACACCATATATTTT
CDR3: CAWSPLNREGFGNTIYF

D: TRBD1
J: TRBJ2-2
size: NA
V: TRBV6-5
DNA: TGTGCCAGCACACGGGACAGGGGCTACGGGGAGCTGTTTTTT
CDR3: CASTRDRGYGELFF

D: TRBD1
J: TRBJ1-4
size: NA
V: TRBV30
DNA: TGTGCCTGGAGTGGAGGGGGCCTCGGTGAAAAACTGTTTTTT
CDR3: CAWSGGGLGEKLFF

D: NA
J: TRBJ1-1
size: NA
V: TRBV30
DNA: TGTGCCTGGAGTAACTCTCTTAAGAACACTGAAGCTTTCTTT
CDR3: CAWSNSLKNTEAFF

D: NA
J: TRBJ1-2
size: NA
V: TRBV4-1
DNA: TGCGCCAGCAGCCCGGGCTCAGGGGAGACGCATGGCTACACCTTC
CDR3: CASSPGSGETHGYTF

D: NA
J: TRBJ1-5
size: NA
V: TRBV2
DNA: TGTGCCAGCAACGGGGGGCGCGGCGGTCAGCCCCAGCATTTT
CDR3: CASNGGRGGQPQHF

D: NA
J: TRBJ1-5
size: NA
V: TRBV27
DNA: TGTGCCAGCAGTTTGTCAGGGGAGAGCAATCAGCCCCAGCATTTT
CDR3: CASSLSGESNQPQHF

D: TRBD1
J: TRBJ1-5
size: NA
V: TRBV2
DNA: TGTGCCAGCAGTGGTGGACAGGGATCGTTTCAGCCCCAGCATTTT
CDR3: CASSGGQGSFQPQHF

D: NA
J: TRBJ2-1
size: once
V: TRBV21-1
DNA: TGTGCCAGCAGCAATAGACTAGCGGGGAGCGATGAGCAGTTCTTC
CDR3: CASSNRLAGSDEQFF

D: TRBD1
J: TRBJ1-1
size: once
V: TRBV18
DNA: TGTGCCAGCTCCCCGACAGGGCGTAGAGTGACTGAAGCTTTCTTT
CDR3: CASSPTGRRVTEAFF

D: TRBD1
J: TRBJ2-5
size: NA
V: TRBV2
DNA: TGTGCCAGCAGTGAAGCGACCGACAGGGGACGAAAGTACTTC
CDR3: CASSEATDRGRKYF

D: NA
J: TRBJ2-3
size: NA
V: TRBV10-3
DNA: TGTGCCATCAGTGAACAAGAAAAATGGGAGATTCTCACAGATACGCAGTATTTT
CDR3: CAISEQEKWEILTDTQYF

D: NA
J: TRBJ1-1
size: NA
V: TRBV20-1
DNA: TGCAGTGCCGCTGGGTACCTCAGGGGTTTCTTT
CDR3: CSAAGYLRGFF

D: NA
J: TRBJ1-6
size: NA
V: TRBV5-1
DNA: TGCGCCAGCAGCTCGACAGGCGGGAATTCACCCCTCCACTTT
CDR3: CASSSTGGNSPLHF

D: TRBD2
J: TRBJ2-7
size: NA
V: TRBV3-1/TRBV3-2
DNA: TGTGCCAGTCTGAAGGGAGGGTCCTACGAGCAGTACTTC
CDR3: CASLKGGSYEQYF

D: NA
J: TRBJ2-7
size: NA
V: TRBV7-2
DNA: TGTGCCAGCAGTCACCCCGAGAGATTCTCCTACGAGCAGTACTTC
CDR3: CASSHPERFSYEQYF

D: TRBD1
J: TRBJ2-7
size: NA
V: TRBV3-1/TRBV3-2
DNA: TGTGCCAGCAGCTCGGGACAGGGGGCCTACGAGCAGTACTTC
CDR3: CASSSGQGAYEQYF

D: NA
J: TRBJ2-1
size: NA
V: TRBV5-6
DNA: TGTGCCAGCAGCTCGCCCTTTCCGGGAAGAGCTAATGAGCAGTTCTTC
CDR3: CASSSPFPGRANEQFF

D: NA
J: TRBJ2-3
size: NA
V: TRBV7-2
DNA: TGTGCCAGCAGCTTATGGGGCCAGGAAAGCACAGATACGCAGTATTTT
CDR3: CASSLWGQESTDTQYF

D: NA
J: TRBJ1-4
size: NA
V: TRBV4-3
DNA: TGCGCCAGCAGCGGGGTTGGGGGGAGTGAAAAACTGTTTTTT
CDR3: CASSGVGGSEKLFF

D: TRBD2
J: TRBJ2-1
size: NA
V: TRBV19
DNA: TGTGCCAGTAGTATAGCGAGAAGCGGGGGATACAATGAGCAGTTCTTC
CDR3: CASSIARSGGYNEQFF

D: TRBD1
J: TRBJ1-2
size: NA
V: TRBV4-1
DNA: TGCGCCAGCAGCCAGCAGACCGGGACAGCCTCTGCTAACTATGGCTACACCTTC
CDR3: CASSQQTGTASANYGYTF